Below, 32 T cell receptor beta chains from the same sample are listed, as sequenced in a study of T cell responses to AZD1222 COVID-19 vaccine. Measured with immunoSEQ multiplex PCR; TCRdb has only the in-frame clones, and not every one. This sample has 35,000 to 55,000 clones, with around 80% found just once. Source: peripheral blood, taken 28 days after the second dose of the MenACWY control vaccine. The receptor set was obtained from an adult who received the MenACWY meningococcal vaccine as a control.

This sequence joins TRBV5-1 and TRBJ2-3; 7 bases are shared with TRBD1. Germline-derived CDR1 and CDR2 are SGHRS and YFSETQ. Trimming took 0 bases from V and 0 from J; bases not matched to a gene: 4. This CDR3 has 16 residues. The CDR3 coding sequence is TGCGCCAGCAGCTTGGAATTACAGGGGAGCACAGATACGCAGTATTTT. Translated, it gives CASSLELQGSTDTQYF.

V usage is TRBV9 and J usage is TRBJ2-1, with D perhaps TRBD2 (6 bases). Trimming left V 4 bases short and J 7 bases short, with 18 bases between. Germline V gene data show CDR1 as SGDLS and CDR2 as YYNGEE. There are 15 residues in the CDR3. The CDR3 DNA reads as TGTGCCAGCAGCCTCCAAGGAGGGCCGGGTAATGAGCAGTTCTTC. Amino acids: CASSLQGGPGNEQFF.

This clone showed up just once. The chain carries TRBV4-2 and TRBJ1-6; TRBD1 is a possible D gene (6 bases). CDR1 is LGHNA, CDR2 YNFKEQ, per germline. This CDR3 spans 18 amino acids. Between the trimmed V and J ends, which lost 0 bases and 1 base, there was a span of 13 bases. In nucleotides, the CDR3 is TGTGCCAGCAGCCAAGAGGGGGGCCTCGCTTCCTATAATTCACCCCTCCACTTT. This gives the protein CASSQEGGLASYNSPLHF.

The chain uses TRBV2 and TRBJ2-3, with 7 bases fitting TRBD2. The ends lost 6 bases at V and 6 bases at J; junction bases unmatched: 12. The germline V gene has CDR1 SNHLY and CDR2 FYNNEI. This CDR3 contains 15 residues. The CDR3 DNA follows: TGTGCCAGCAGGGCCGGGACTATGGGGGTGGATACGCAGTATTTT. This sequence encodes CASRAGTMGVDTQYF.

V gene TRBV4-1 combines with J gene TRBJ1-6, with D unclear. The CDR3 covers 16 residues. The germline V gene has CDR1 MGHRA and CDR2 YSYEKL. The V and J ends lost 4 bases and 10 bases respectively, with 20 bases between them. The CDR3, as DNA: TGCGCCAGCAGCCCCCTATTTGGCATGTCACCATCACCCCTCCACTTT. Protein product: CASSPLFGMSPSPLHF.

The gene calls are TRBV2 and TRBJ2-4, with D maybe TRBD1 (6 bases). Per germline, CDR1 SNHLY and CDR2 FYNNEI. This CDR3 comprises 18 residues. V lost 4 bases and J 0 bases, leaving 19 bases between the germline ends. The chain's CDR3 is CASSAQGSMILAKNIQYF. The DNA of the CDR3 is TGTGCCAGCAGTGCGCAGGGGTCGATGATCTTAGCCAAAAACATTCAGTACTTC.

Only a few counts were recorded for this clone. The V call is TRBV7-8, the J call TRBJ1-6; no definite D call. V was clipped by 0 bases and J by 9 bases, with 3 bases between them. The CDR3 totals 12 residues. From germline, CDR1 is SGHVS and CDR2 FQNEAQ. The CDR3 sequence: CASSLARSPLHF. The CDR3 DNA reads TGTGCCAGCAGCTTAGCGCGTTCACCCCTCCACTTT.

The chain uses TRBV5-4 and TRBJ1-1; the match to TRBD1 covers 8 bases. J gave up 6 bases and V 3 bases, and 10 bases lay outside the gene matches. The CDR3 length is 15 residues. Germline loops: CDR1 SGHNT, CDR2 YYREEE (reference sequence). The CDR3 DNA sequence: TGTGCCAGCAGCTCTCGGACAGGGCGGAGAGCTGAAGCTTTCTTT. Residues: CASSSRTGRRAEAFF.

The V call is TRBV21-1, the J call TRBJ1-5. TRBV21-1 is given as a pseudogene. This CDR3 spans 16 amino acids. The CDR3 here is CASSAPRGVLNQPQHF. CDR3 bases: TGTGCCAGCAGCGCCCCCCGGGGCGTTCTGAATCAGCCCCAGCATTTT.

The chain has TRBV7-8 and TRBJ2-2, with 11 bases lining up with TRBD2. The germline V gene encodes CDR1 SGHVS and CDR2 FQNEAQ. The ends lost 5 bases at V and 3 bases at J; junction bases unmatched: 2. This CDR3 has 15 amino acids. In DNA, the CDR3 is TGTGCCAGCAGCCCGGGACTAGCGGACACCGGGGAGCTGTTTTTT. The encoded protein is CASSPGLADTGELFF.

This chain connects TRBV25-1 to TRBJ1-1; D remains ambiguous. The CDR3 covers 12 residues. The V and J ends lost 7 bases and 1 base respectively, with 7 bases between them. Germline V CDR1 and CDR2: MGHDK, SYGVNS. The CDR3 here is CASKWGNTEAFF. CDR3 nucleotides: TGTGCCAGCAAGTGGGGGAACACTGAAGCTTTCTTT.

The chain links TRBV3-1 (or the pseudogene TRBV3-2) to TRBJ1-1; 8 bases are shared with TRBD1. The CDR3 is 15 residues long. V gave up 4 bases and J gave up 0 bases; unmatched junction bases: 4. Germline values: CDR1 LGHDT, CDR2 YNNKEL (reference sequence). The CDR3 is CASSPPTGVNTEAFF. CDR3 nucleotides: TGTGCCAGCAGCCCCCCGACAGGGGTGAACACTGAAGCTTTCTTT.

The V call is TRBV6-6, the J call TRBJ2-7; TRBD1 matches at 9 bases. The V gene's germline CDR1 is MNHNY and CDR2 SVGAGI (reference sequence). The CDR3 contains 13 residues. After removal of 7 bases from V and 6 bases from J, the junction contained 7 bases not matched to a gene. The CDR3: CASNNRGLSEQYF. DNA for the CDR3: TGTGCCAGCAACAACAGGGGGCTGAGCGAGCAGTACTTC.

V gene TRBV28 combines with J gene TRBJ2-5, with 13 nucleotides matching TRBD2. After removal of 6 bases from V and 1 base from J, the junction contained 8 bases not matched to a gene. Germline V gene data show CDR1 as MDHEN and CDR2 as SYDVKM. The CDR3 has 17 amino acids. CDR3 loop: CASSNWGLAGFQETQYF. The DNA of the CDR3 is TGTGCCAGCAGCAATTGGGGACTAGCGGGATTCCAAGAGACCCAGTACTTC.

The CDR3, as DNA: TGTGCCAGCAGCTTGGGGACTAGCGGTATAGAGACCCAGTACTTC. The encoded protein is CASSLGTSGIETQYF. The rearrangement uses TRBV5-6 and TRBJ2-5, with 10 bases aligning to TRBD2. The CDR3 runs to 15 residues. Germline V gives CDR1 SGHDT, CDR2 YYEEEE. With V trimmed by 0 bases and J by 4 bases, 3 bases remained unmatched.

The chain carries TRBV7-8 and TRBJ2-5; weak D call: TRBD2 (7 bases). V lost 2 bases and J lost 1, with 14 bases in between. Germline CDR1 is SGHVS and CDR2 is FQNEAQ. This CDR3 comprises 16 residues. The CDR3 DNA is TGTGCCAGCAGCTTACTCTCACGGGGGGCCCAAGAGACCCAGTACTTC. Its translation is CASSLLSRGAQETQYF. The whole variable domain, remainder taken from reference TRBV7-8 and TRBJ2-5, is GAGVSQSPRYKVAKRGQDVALRCDPISGHVSLFWYQQALGQGPEFLTYFQNEAQLDKSGLPSDRFFAERPEGSVSTLKIQRTQQEDSAVYLCASSLLSRGAQETQYFGPGTRLLVL.

The chain links TRBV7-2 to TRBJ2-3; 12 bases are shared with TRBD2. With 3 bases clipped from V and 6 bases from J, the junction kept 4 bases outside the gene matches. Germline lookup yields CDR1 SGHTA and CDR2 FQGNSA. The CDR3 is made up of 15 amino acids. The CDR3 coding sequence is TGTGCCAGCAGCTTTGGACTAGCGGGGAGGGATACGCAGTATTTT. Encoded protein: CASSFGLAGRDTQYF.

The chain is built from TRBV5-1 and TRBJ2-7; TRBD1 matches at 7 bases. Germline-derived CDR1 and CDR2 are SGHRS and YFSETQ. CDR3 length equals 14 residues. Trimming took 1 base from V and 0 from J; bases not matched to a gene: 1. The CDR3 coding sequence is TGCGCCAGCAGCTTGCAGGGGGTCTCCTACGAGCAGTACTTC. Protein sequence: CASSLQGVSYEQYF. Supplemented by reference TRBV5-1 and TRBJ2-7, the full variable domain reads KAGVTQTPRYLIKTRGQQVTLSCSPISGHRSVSWYQQTPGQGLQFLFEYFSETQRNKGNFPGRFSGRQFSNSRSEMNVSTLELGDSALYLCASSLQGVSYEQYFGPGTRLTVT.

The chain employs TRBV19 and TRBJ1-6; 7 bases line up with TRBD1. CDR3 length: 16 residues. Losses at the gene ends were 9 bases for V and 7 bases for J; bases not matched to a gene: 15. Per the germline V gene, CDR1 is LNHDA and CDR2 is SQIVND (reference sequence). The CDR3 DNA follows: TGTGCCAGCCGGGACAGAATCCGACAGAGGAATTCACCCCTCCACTTT. Its translation: CASRDRIRQRNSPLHF.

There are a few counts of this clone. The chain joins TRBV7-9 to TRBJ1-2; no definite D call. The CDR3 totals 16 residues. V was clipped by 5 bases and J by 5 bases, with 21 bases between them. Germline V gene lookup returns CDR1 SEHNR and CDR2 FQNEAQ (reference sequence). CDR3 region: CASSAISMRQFYGYTF. The CDR3 DNA reads TGTGCCAGCAGCGCGATCTCTATGAGGCAGTTTTATGGCTACACCTTC.

This clone was observed once. The chain links TRBV5-5 to TRBJ1-6; D not resolved. CDR3 length equals 13 residues. V gave up 0 bases and J gave up 9 bases, with 7 bases separating them. CDR1 and CDR2 (germline): SGHKS, YYEKEE (reference sequence). Written as DNA, the CDR3 is TGTGCCAGCAGCTTGGGGGATTTTTCACCCCTCCACTTT. Translating it yields CASSLGDFSPLHF.

This clone was observed a single time. This chain links TRBV24-1 with TRBJ2-1, with TRBD1 as a possible D gene (6 bases). Germline CDR1 and CDR2: KGHDR and SFDVKD. Trimming removed 7 bases at V and 0 bases at J, with 18 bases between. The CDR3 covers 17 residues. As DNA, the CDR3 is TGTGCCACCAGCCCTAGGACAGCGCGAAGCTCCTACAATGAGCAGTTCTTC. This gives the protein CATSPRTARSSYNEQFF.

This chain connects TRBV11-2 to TRBJ1-2; D unresolved. The V end was cut by 2 bases, the J end by 2 bases, with 9 bases between. Germline V CDR1 and CDR2: SGHAT, FQNNGV. CDR3 length: 14 amino acids. In nucleotides, the CDR3 is TGTGCCAGCAGCTTAATGGTGGGGAACTATGGCTACACCTTC. It codes for CASSLMVGNYGYTF.

In this sample, this clone turned up a few times. CDR3 loop: CASRRDSQGTQYF. In DNA, the CDR3 is TGTGCCAGCCGTCGGGACTCCCAGGGGACCCAGTACTTC. This chain links TRBV2 with TRBJ2-5; TRBD2 might be the D (6 bases). Germline values: CDR1 SNHLY, CDR2 FYNNEI. There are 13 residues in the CDR3. Deletions cut 8 bases from V and 7 bases from J, with 17 bases between.

The V and J genes are TRBV2 and TRBJ1-1; 8 bases are shared with TRBD1. Per the germline V gene, CDR1 is SNHLY and CDR2 is FYNNEI. V dropped 7 bases and J dropped 1; count of bases not matched to a gene: 5. There are 14 residues in the CDR3. The CDR3, as DNA: TGTGCCAGCATGAGGGGACAGGCGAACACTGAAGCTTTCTTT. This translates into CASMRGQANTEAFF.

CDR3 in DNA: TGTGCCACCAGCAGAGATAGTGTGGTCGGGGAGCTGTTTTTT. Amino acid sequence: CATSRDSVVGELFF. This rearrangement joins TRBV15 to TRBJ2-2; D gene ambiguous. The CDR3 extends over 14 amino acids. Between the trimmed V and J ends, which lost 0 bases and 7 bases, there was a span of 9 bases. Per the germline V gene, CDR1 is LNHNV and CDR2 is YYDKDF (reference sequence).

The CDR3 DNA sequence: TGTGCCAGCAGCCAAGGACTCGGGGCGGATACGCAGTATTTT. Residues: CASSQGLGADTQYF. The rearrangement links TRBV7-7 to TRBJ2-3; D may be TRBD1 or TRBD2 (5 bases each). The CDR3 contains 14 residues. V was pared by 5 bases and J by 6 bases, with 15 bases between. The V gene's germline CDR1 is SSHAT and CDR2 FNYEAQ (reference sequence).

This chain links TRBV11-3 with TRBJ1-1, with no clear D. CDR1 and CDR2 from the germline V gene are SGHNT and YENEEA. The CDR3 loop spans 13 amino acids. V lost 2 bases, J lost 3 bases, and 7 bases lay in between. CDR3 protein: CASSLSSYTEAFF. The CDR3 DNA follows: TGTGCCAGCAGCTTAAGTTCGTACACTGAAGCTTTCTTT. The full variable domain, rest sourced from reference TRBV11-3 and TRBJ1-1, is EAGVVQSPRYKIIEKKQPVAFWCNPISGHNTLYWYLQNLGQGPELLIRYENEEAVDDSQLPKDRFSAERLKGVDSTLKIQPAELGDSAVYLCASSLSSYTEAFFGQGTRLTVV.

V is TRBV7-2 and J is TRBJ1-1, with D possibly being TRBD1 (6 bases). The CDR3 extends over 14 amino acids. Trimming pared 4 bases from V and 4 bases from J, leaving 13 bases between. From germline, CDR1 is SGHTA and CDR2 FQGNSA. The CDR3 region is CASSSGVGGTEAFF. The CDR3 bases are TGTGCCAGCAGCTCAGGGGTGGGTGGCACTGAAGCTTTCTTT.

The chain recombines TRBV29-1 with TRBJ1-2, with D perhaps matching TRBD1 (6 bases). The CDR3 consists of 12 residues. Germline V CDR1 and CDR2: SQVTM, ANQGSEA. The V end lost 6 bases, the J end lost 6 bases, and 14 bases lay between the germline ends. The CDR3: CSVQDSRDGYTF. CDR3 coding DNA: TGCAGCGTCCAGGACAGCCGAGATGGCTACACCTTC.

This clone was observed a few times. Other DNA sequences of this sample code for an identical CDR3. The CDR3 loop is CASSLRQGGEKLFF. The DNA for the CDR3 is TGTGCCAGCAGCTTAAGACAGGGTGGAGAAAAACTGTTTTTT. The V and J genes are TRBV5-6 and TRBJ1-4; TRBD1 aligns across 7 bases. The CDR3 sequence is 14 residues long. Losses at the gene ends were 2 bases for V and 8 bases for J; bases not matched to a gene: 6. CDR1 is SGHDT and CDR2 is YYEEEE in the germline V gene.

The chain has TRBV5-1 and TRBJ1-6; TRBD1 matches at 7 bases. Germline V gene sequence: CDR1 SGHRS, CDR2 YFSETQ. This CDR3 contains 16 residues. Trimming cost V 0 bases and J 7 bases; bases outside gene matches: 7. The chain's CDR3 is CASSLEGGDRNSPLHF. Written as DNA, the CDR3 is TGCGCCAGCAGCTTGGAGGGAGGGGACAGAAATTCACCCCTCCACTTT.